This is a list of T cell receptor beta chains from one sample in a study of T-cell memory formation after mild COVID-19. TCRdb called the 5' RACE reads again in MiXCR, with one record for every CDR3 protein. The profile shows roughly 340,000 distinct CDR3 sequences, 15% to 20% of them singletons. Source material: PBMCs or a T cell subset sorted from them (not recorded which). The source is a man aged 18 to 29 who had mild COVID-19 (a few samples of this study predate the infection). Cell type and time point are not known. Both conserved end residues are part of each CDR3. D genes are given only for firm matches. The size of a clone is reported for some rows only, either as once, few or many, or as a class for expanded clones.

cdr3_nt cdr3_aa d_call v_call clone_size j_call
TGTGCCAGCAGCCTACACGAACTCTATGGCTACACCTTC CASSLHELYGYTF . TRBV6-5 . TRBJ1-2
TGCGCCAGCAGCGACAACCGGGACTTAATTTTCACAGATACGCAGTATTTT CASSDNRDLIFTDTQYF . TRBV5-1 few TRBJ2-3
TGTGCCAGCAGTTTCTATAAAAACTCTGGGGCCAACGTCCTGACTTTC CASSFYKNSGANVLTF . TRBV12-3/TRBV12-4 few TRBJ2-6
TGTGCCAGCAGCTTAAGCCAGGGAGTGTGGGAAAAACTGTTTTTT CASSLSQGVWEKLFF . TRBV7-2 . TRBJ1-4
TGCAGTGCTAGAGTCCCCCGTATAAGGGTCGCCGCCGGCTACACCTTC CSARVPRIRVAAGYTF . TRBV20-1 few TRBJ1-2
TGCGCCAGCAGCTACACCGGGGCAGCAACTAATGAAAAACTGTTTTTT CASSYTGAATNEKLFF . TRBV5-1 . TRBJ1-4
TGTGCCAGCAGTTACCAGACTAGCGGGGAAAACAATGAGCAGTTCTTC CASSYQTSGENNEQFF TRBD2 TRBV6-2/TRBV6-3 . TRBJ2-1
TGCGCCAGCAGCCGCGCGGGGGACCCCACAGATACGCAGTATTTT CASSRAGDPTDTQYF TRBD2 TRBV4-3 few TRBJ2-3
TGTGCCAGCAGCTTAGACTCTGGAGGGGGAAACATTCAGTACTTC CASSLDSGGGNIQYF . TRBV7-9 many TRBJ2-4
TGTGCCAGCAGCCAAGACCGGACTAGCGGGGGGGTAGAGACCCAGTACTTC CASSQDRTSGGVETQYF TRBD2 TRBV4-2 . TRBJ2-5
TGTGCCAGCAGTTTATCCAACCGCCCTACGCAGTATTTT CASSLSNRPTQYF . TRBV28 few TRBJ2-3
TGCAGCGTTGAGAGGGACCCCCCGGTGGATGAGCAGTTCTTC CSVERDPPVDEQFF . TRBV29-1 few TRBJ2-1
TGTGCCAGCAGCTTACTCGTGTCAGGGCGGCCAGATACGCAGTATTTT CASSLLVSGRPDTQYF . TRBV7-9 few TRBJ2-3
TGTGCCAGCAGCCAAGGCCCGGGGGTTGTCACTGAAGCTTTCTTT CASSQGPGVVTEAFF . TRBV14 few TRBJ1-1
TGTGCCAGCTCACCCCGCGGGGGGAACAATGAGCAGTTCTTC CASSPRGGNNEQFF TRBD2 TRBV18 few TRBJ2-1
TGTGCCACCAGCAGAGATAAGGTGCCAACCGGTGGCTACACCTTC CATSRDKVPTGGYTF . TRBV15 few TRBJ1-2
TGTGCCAGCAGTTTTATAGCGGGGGGGCTCCCGAGCACAGATACGCAGTATTTT CASSFIAGGLPSTDTQYF TRBD2 TRBV28 few TRBJ2-3
TGCGCCAGCAGCAGCCCTCGGGGGAAGTACCAAGAGACCCAGTACTTC CASSSPRGKYQETQYF . TRBV5-1 few TRBJ2-5
TGCGCCAGCAGCCAAGTACCAGGGACACAAGAGACCCAGTACTTC CASSQVPGTQETQYF . TRBV4-1 . TRBJ2-5
TGCGCCAGCAGTCTCACCAATACAGGGAGCACTGAAGCTTTCTTT CASSLTNTGSTEAFF . TRBV5-1 . TRBJ1-1
TGCGCCAGCAGAAGGTTCAGGGGGCCTAATACTGAAGCTTTCTTT CASRRFRGPNTEAFF TRBD1 TRBV5-1 many TRBJ1-1
TGTGCCAGCAGTTGGGACAGGGGGCTCGAGCAGTACTTC CASSWDRGLEQYF TRBD1 TRBV6-6 . TRBJ2-7
TGCGCCAGCAGCCAAAATGGTGAGGGGGCGAGTCAGCCCCAGCATTTT CASSQNGEGASQPQHF TRBD1 TRBV4-3 many TRBJ1-5
TGTGCCAGCAGTGCTGCAGGGAGGCCTGAAGCTTTCTTT CASSAAGRPEAFF . TRBV25-1 few TRBJ1-1
TGCGCCAGCAGTGAGGAGGTAGCGGTTTACAATGAGCAGTTCTTC CASSEEVAVYNEQFF . TRBV10-2 . TRBJ2-1
TGTGCCACCAGTGATTTGTTTGCTGGGCTAGAGACCCAGTACTTC CATSDLFAGLETQYF . TRBV24-1 . TRBJ2-5
TGCGCCAGCAGCTTGCGGCTCCAAGGGGAGAACACCGGGGAGCTGTTTTTT CASSLRLQGENTGELFF . TRBV5-1 . TRBJ2-2
TGTGCCAGCAGCCCAGACAGGGACACCGGGGAGCTGTTTTTT CASSPDRDTGELFF TRBD1 TRBV11-2 many TRBJ2-2
TGTGCCAGTGGGGCGTCCTCGAGGACTGAAGCTTTCTTT CASGASSRTEAFF . TRBV19 . TRBJ1-1
TGCAGCGTGGCACAGGGGGCGGGCACCGGGGAGCTGTTTTTT CSVAQGAGTGELFF TRBD1 TRBV29-1 few TRBJ2-2
TGCAGTGCTAGAGATCCGGTGATTCACAATGAGCAGTTCTTC CSARDPVIHNEQFF . TRBV20-1 . TRBJ2-1
TGTGCCAGCAGCCTCACTAGCGGGGACGTACAAGGGGAGCAGTTCTTC CASSLTSGDVQGEQFF TRBD2 TRBV12-3/TRBV12-4 few TRBJ2-1
TGTGCCAGCAGCCAGACCCTTGGGAATGAGCAGTTCTTC CASSQTLGNEQFF . TRBV4-2 . TRBJ2-1
TGTGCCAGCAGCTTCATTGTCAGCACAGATACGCAGTATTTT CASSFIVSTDTQYF . TRBV7-2 few TRBJ2-3
TGTGCCAACAAACGCAGCGCCGACCAAGAGACCCAGTACTTC CANKRSADQETQYF . TRBV6-6 . TRBJ2-5
TGCGCCAGCAGCTTTAATAGCGGGGGGGCCGAAGATACGCAGTATTTT CASSFNSGGAEDTQYF TRBD2 TRBV5-1 . TRBJ2-3
TGCAGTGCAGGGGACGGTTCTAGCACAGATACGCAGTATTTT CSAGDGSSTDTQYF . TRBV20-1 . TRBJ2-3
TGCAGCGTTACCCGAGGAACTAGCACAGATACGCAGTATTTT CSVTRGTSTDTQYF . TRBV29-1 few TRBJ2-3
TGTGCCAGCAGCTCCGGACTAGCGGGGGTACAAGAGACCCAGTACTTC CASSSGLAGVQETQYF TRBD2 TRBV7-3 . TRBJ2-5
TGTGCCAGCAGCTTTGGACTAGCGGGGGACACCGGGGAGCTGTTTTTT CASSFGLAGDTGELFF TRBD2 TRBV7-9 few TRBJ2-2
TGTGCCAGCCGGGACGGCCAGAGCTCCTATAATTCACCCCTCCACTTT CASRDGQSSYNSPLHF . TRBV2 few TRBJ1-6
TGTGCCAGCAGCTCCCCGGGACAGACGCAGTATTTT CASSSPGQTQYF TRBD1 TRBV7-3 few TRBJ2-3
TGTGCCAGCAGCCCTGGTGTAACTAACTATGGCTACACCTTC CASSPGVTNYGYTF . TRBV9 few TRBJ1-2
TGTGCCAGCAGCCAAGACGCGCCGGCTCGACAGCCCCAGCATTTT CASSQDAPARQPQHF . TRBV4-2 few TRBJ1-5
TGTGCCAGCAGCAATGGGACAGAAGGGGTCCAAGGGCAGTTCTTC CASSNGTEGVQGQFF . TRBV21-1 . TRBJ2-1
TGCAGTGCTACCCGACTAGCGCTTCAAGAGACCCAGTACTTC CSATRLALQETQYF TRBD2 TRBV20-1 many TRBJ2-5
TGTGCCATCAGTGAAGGACGGACCACAGATACGCAGTATTTT CAISEGRTTDTQYF . TRBV10-3 . TRBJ2-3
TGTGCCACCAGCAGAGGACAGGCCTATAGGTCCACGAACACCGGGGAGCTGTTTTTT CATSRGQAYRSTNTGELFF . TRBV15 few TRBJ2-2
TGTGCCAGCAGTTTTAAAGCAGCCGGGGCCCAAGAGACCCAGTACTTC CASSFKAAGAQETQYF . TRBV27 . TRBJ2-5
TGTGCCAGCAGCTTTAACTATGGCTACACCTTC CASSFNYGYTF . TRBV12-3/TRBV12-4 many TRBJ1-2
TGTGCCAGCAGTTACGTCATGAATACCGGGGAGCTGTTTTTT CASSYVMNTGELFF . TRBV6-5 few TRBJ2-2
TGCGCCAGCAGCCAAGAATTTGTAGGTCTCATACAGACCCAGTACTTC CASSQEFVGLIQTQYF . TRBV4-3 few TRBJ2-5
TGTGCCAGTCCAGGGACGATCGGCGGCTACACCTTC CASPGTIGGYTF . TRBV7-9 . TRBJ1-2
TGTGCCAGCAGCGTAGATCGGGACAGCCACGTTCTGTGTAGCAATCAGCCCCAGCATTTT CASSVDRDSHVLCSNQPQHF TRBD1 TRBV9 . TRBJ1-5
TGCGCCAGCAGCTTGGCGAGGGCGGGTGCAGATGAGCAGTTCTTC CASSLARAGADEQFF . TRBV5-1 . TRBJ2-1
TGTGCCAGCAGTCTTGGTTGGACCTACGAGCAGTACTTC CASSLGWTYEQYF . TRBV6-2/TRBV6-3 few TRBJ2-7
TGTGCTAGTGGTTTGACGAACACCGGGGAGCTGTTTTTT CASGLTNTGELFF . TRBV12-5 many TRBJ2-2
TGTGCCAGCAGCCGGGGGTCCGGGGGGAATCAAGAGACCCAGTACTTC CASSRGSGGNQETQYF TRBD2 TRBV12-3/TRBV12-4 . TRBJ2-5